This TCR beta chain was profiled in a study of T cell changes during pregnancy in multiple sclerosis. V dropped 2 bases and J dropped 7 bases, with 19 bases sitting between them. This CDR3 spans 15 amino acids. Looked up from germline, CDR1 is SGHKS and CDR2 is YYEKEE (reference sequence). This clone was recorded once. TCRdb's copy holds only in-frame clones and misses some; the assay was immunoSEQ multiplex PCR. The data contain 22,000 or so clones, roughly 93% of them singletons. The source is a female donor with multiple sclerosis, enrolled in a pregnancy study. The sequencing used CD8+ T cells from peripheral blood mononuclear cells, collected in the third trimester of pregnancy. This chain joins TRBV5-5 and TRBJ2-7; D might be TRBD2 (5 bases). CDR3 DNA sequence: TGTGCCAGCAGCTTAATGGAGGTAGGGTCTTCTGAGCAGTACTTC. Translated, it gives CASSLMEVGSSEQYF.